This T cell receptor (beta chain) was sequenced during a study of early T cells in non-severe SARS-CoV-2 infection. The study's findings and limits: VDJdb matches were skewed toward anti-spike CD8 T cell responses.

This clonotype was seen repeatedly, ten times or more. Its antigen is unidentified. The CDR3 is 17 residues long. J was trimmed by 2 bases and V by 4 bases; bases with no gene match: 11. Germline V lookup: CDR1 SGHKS, CDR2 YYEKEE (reference sequence). Unique molecular identifiers were attached to individual cDNA molecules. Using its own MiXCR run on the 5' RACE reads, TCRdb lists one record per CDR3 protein. Counted here are under 80,000 distinct CDR3 sequences, more than 9% occurring once; the ten biggest clones make up 3.5% to 4%. The sample was whole blood. The chain employs TRBV5-5 and TRBJ2-2, with 7 bases matching TRBD1. The sequence derives from an adult who was a healthcare worker with PCR-confirmed SARS-CoV-2 infection or an uninfected control (not recorded which). DNA of the CDR3: TGTGCCAGCAGCCTGAACAGGGGCTGGAAAAACACCGGGGAGCTGTTTTTT. Translating it yields CASSLNRGWKNTGELFF.